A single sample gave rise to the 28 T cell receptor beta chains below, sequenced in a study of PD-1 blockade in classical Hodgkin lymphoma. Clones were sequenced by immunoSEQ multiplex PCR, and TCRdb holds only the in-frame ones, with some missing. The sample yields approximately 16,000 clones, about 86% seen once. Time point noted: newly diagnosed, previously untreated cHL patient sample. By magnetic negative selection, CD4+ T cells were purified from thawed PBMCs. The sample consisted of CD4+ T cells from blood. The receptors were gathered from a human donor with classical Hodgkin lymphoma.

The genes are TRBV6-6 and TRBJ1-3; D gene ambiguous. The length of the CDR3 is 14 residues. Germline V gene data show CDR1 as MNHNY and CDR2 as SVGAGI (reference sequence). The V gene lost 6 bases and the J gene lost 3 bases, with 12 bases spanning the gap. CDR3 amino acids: CASSPEGGGNTIYF. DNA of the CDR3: TGTGCCAGCAGCCCCGAGGGAGGTGGAAACACCATATATTTT.

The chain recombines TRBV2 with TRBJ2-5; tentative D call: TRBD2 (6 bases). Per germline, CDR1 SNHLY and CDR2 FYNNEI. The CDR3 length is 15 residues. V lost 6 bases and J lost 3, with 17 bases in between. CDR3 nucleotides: TGTGCCAGCAGATTACTCCGGGACTCTAAAGAGACCCAGTACTTC. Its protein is CASRLLRDSKETQYF.

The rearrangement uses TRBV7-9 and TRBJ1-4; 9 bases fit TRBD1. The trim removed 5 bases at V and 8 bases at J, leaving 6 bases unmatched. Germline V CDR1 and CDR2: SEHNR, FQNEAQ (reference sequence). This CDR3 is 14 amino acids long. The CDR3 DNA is TGTGCCAGCAGCCTTCGACAGGGGGGAGAAAAACTGTTTTTT. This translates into CASSLRQGGEKLFF.

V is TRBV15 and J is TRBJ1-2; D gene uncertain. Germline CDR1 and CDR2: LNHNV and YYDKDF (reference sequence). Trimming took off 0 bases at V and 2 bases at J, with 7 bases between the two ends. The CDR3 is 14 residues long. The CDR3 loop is CATSRELGNYGYTF. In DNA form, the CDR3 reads TGTGCCACCAGCAGAGAATTAGGGAACTATGGCTACACCTTC.

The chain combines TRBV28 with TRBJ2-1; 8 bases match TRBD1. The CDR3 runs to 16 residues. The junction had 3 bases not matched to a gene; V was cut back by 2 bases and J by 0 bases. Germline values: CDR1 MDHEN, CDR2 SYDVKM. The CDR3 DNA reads TGTGCCAGCAGTTTACTCGGGACAGGCTCCTACAATGAGCAGTTCTTC. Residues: CASSLLGTGSYNEQFF.

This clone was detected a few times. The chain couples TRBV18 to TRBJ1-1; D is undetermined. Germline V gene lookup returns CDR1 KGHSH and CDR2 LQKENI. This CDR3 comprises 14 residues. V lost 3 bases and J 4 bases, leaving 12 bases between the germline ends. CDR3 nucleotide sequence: TGTGCCAGCTCACCTGCCCGGGGATTCACTGAAGCTTTCTTT. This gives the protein CASSPARGFTEAFF.

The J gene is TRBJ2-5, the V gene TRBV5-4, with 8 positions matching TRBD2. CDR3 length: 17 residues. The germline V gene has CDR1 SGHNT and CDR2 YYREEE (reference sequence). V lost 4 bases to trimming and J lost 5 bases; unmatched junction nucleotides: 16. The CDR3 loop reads CASSPGSSAGEWETQYF. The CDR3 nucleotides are TGTGCCAGCAGCCCAGGGTCATCAGCGGGAGAGTGGGAGACCCAGTACTTC.

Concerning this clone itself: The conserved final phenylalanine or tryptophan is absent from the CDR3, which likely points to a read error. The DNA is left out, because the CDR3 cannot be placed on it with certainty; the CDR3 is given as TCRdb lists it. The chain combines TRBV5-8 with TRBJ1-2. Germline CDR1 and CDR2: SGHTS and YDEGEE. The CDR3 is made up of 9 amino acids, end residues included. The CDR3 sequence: CASNVGNLQ.

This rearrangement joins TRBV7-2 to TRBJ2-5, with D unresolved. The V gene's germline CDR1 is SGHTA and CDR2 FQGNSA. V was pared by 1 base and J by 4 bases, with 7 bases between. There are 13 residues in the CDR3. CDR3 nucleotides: TGTGCCAGCAGCTTAGGCCCCACAGAGACCCAGTACTTC. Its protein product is CASSLGPTETQYF.

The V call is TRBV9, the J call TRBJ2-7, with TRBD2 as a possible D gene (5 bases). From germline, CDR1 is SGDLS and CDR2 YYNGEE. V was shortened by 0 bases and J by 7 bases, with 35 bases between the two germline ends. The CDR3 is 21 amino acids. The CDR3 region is CASSVASPLESGAPLRWEQYF. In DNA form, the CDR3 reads TGTGCCAGCAGCGTAGCTTCGCCATTAGAGAGCGGAGCCCCACTCCGTTGGGAGCAGTACTTC.

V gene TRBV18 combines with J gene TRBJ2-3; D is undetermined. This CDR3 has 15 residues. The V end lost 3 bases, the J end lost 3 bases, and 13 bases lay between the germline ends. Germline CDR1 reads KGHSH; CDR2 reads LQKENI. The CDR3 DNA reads TGTGCCAGCTCACCGTCCGGGCCCCCGACAGATACGCAGTATTTT. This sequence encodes CASSPSGPPTDTQYF.

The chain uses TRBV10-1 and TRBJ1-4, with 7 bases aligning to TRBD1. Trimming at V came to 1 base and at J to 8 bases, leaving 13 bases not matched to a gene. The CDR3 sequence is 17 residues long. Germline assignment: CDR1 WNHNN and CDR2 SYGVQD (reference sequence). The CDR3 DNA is TGCGCCAGCAGTGAGTGGTCAAACAGGGGCGGAAACGAAAAACTGTTTTTT. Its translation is CASSEWSNRGGNEKLFF.

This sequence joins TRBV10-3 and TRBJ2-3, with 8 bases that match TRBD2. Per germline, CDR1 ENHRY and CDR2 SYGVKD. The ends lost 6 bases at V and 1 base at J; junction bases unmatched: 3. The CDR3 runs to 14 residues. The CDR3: CAIRAGGGTDTQYF. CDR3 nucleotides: TGTGCCATCAGGGCGGGAGGAGGCACAGATACGCAGTATTTT.

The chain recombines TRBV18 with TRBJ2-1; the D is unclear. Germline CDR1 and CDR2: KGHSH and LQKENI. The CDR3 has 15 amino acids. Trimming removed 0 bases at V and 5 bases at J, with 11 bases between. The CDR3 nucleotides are TGTGCCAGCTCACCACCCTCGAACGGTAACAATGAGCAGTTCTTC. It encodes CASSPPSNGNNEQFF.

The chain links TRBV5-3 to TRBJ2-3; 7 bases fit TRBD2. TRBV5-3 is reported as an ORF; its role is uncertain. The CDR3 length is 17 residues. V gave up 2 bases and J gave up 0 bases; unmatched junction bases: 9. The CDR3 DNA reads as TGTGCCAGAAGCTTCATGGCTAGCGGTGCTAGCACAGATACGCAGTATTTT. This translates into CARSFMASGASTDTQYF.

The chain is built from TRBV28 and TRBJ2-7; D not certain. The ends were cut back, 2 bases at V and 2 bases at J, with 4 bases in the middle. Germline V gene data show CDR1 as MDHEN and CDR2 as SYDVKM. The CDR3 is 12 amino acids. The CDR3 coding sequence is TGTGCCAGCAGTTTAGCCCCCTACGAGCAGTACTTC. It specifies CASSLAPYEQYF.

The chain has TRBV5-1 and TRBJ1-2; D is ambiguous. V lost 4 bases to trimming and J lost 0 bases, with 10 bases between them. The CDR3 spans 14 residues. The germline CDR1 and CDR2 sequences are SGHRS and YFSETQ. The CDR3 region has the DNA TGCGCCAGCAGCCCTACCCAATCTAACTATGGCTACACCTTC. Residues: CASSPTQSNYGYTF.

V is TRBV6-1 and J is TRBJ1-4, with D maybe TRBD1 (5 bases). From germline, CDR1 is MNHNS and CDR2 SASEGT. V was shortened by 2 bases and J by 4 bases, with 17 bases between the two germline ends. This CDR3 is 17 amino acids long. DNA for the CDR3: TGTGCCAGCAGTGAAAAATTCGTTCGGGGCTATAATGAAAAACTGTTTTTT. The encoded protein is CASSEKFVRGYNEKLFF.

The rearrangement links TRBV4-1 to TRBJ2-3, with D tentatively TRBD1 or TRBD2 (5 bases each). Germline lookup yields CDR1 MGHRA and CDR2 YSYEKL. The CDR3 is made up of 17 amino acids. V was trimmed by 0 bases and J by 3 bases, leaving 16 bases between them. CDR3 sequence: CASSQEGSGAGTDTQYF. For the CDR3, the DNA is TGCGCCAGCAGCCAAGAAGGATCCGGGGCAGGGACAGATACGCAGTATTTT.

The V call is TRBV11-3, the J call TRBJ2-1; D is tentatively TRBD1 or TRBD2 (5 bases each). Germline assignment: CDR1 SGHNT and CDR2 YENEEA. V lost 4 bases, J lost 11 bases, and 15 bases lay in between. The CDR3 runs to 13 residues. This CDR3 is CASSYGHGDKQFF. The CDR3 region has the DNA TGTGCCAGCAGCTACGGACACGGGGATAAGCAGTTCTTC.

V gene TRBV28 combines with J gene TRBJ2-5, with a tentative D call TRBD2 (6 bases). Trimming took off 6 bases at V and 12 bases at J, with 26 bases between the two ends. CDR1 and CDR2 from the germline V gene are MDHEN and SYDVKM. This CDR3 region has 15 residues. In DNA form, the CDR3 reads TGTGCCAGCAGATCATCCTGGCCGGAGGGGAGTGGAGAGTACTTC. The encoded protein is CASRSSWPEGSGEYF.

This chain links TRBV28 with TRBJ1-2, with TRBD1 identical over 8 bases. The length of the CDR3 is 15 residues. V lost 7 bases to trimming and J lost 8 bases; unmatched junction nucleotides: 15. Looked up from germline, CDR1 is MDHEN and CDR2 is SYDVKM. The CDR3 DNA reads TGTGCCAGCATCCCTCCCGCTGGACAGGGTCACGGCTACACCTTC. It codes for CASIPPAGQGHGYTF.

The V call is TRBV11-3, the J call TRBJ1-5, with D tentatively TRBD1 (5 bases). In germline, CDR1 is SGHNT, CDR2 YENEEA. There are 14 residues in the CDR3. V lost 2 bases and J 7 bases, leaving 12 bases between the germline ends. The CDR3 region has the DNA TGTGCCAGCAGCTTATTGGCAGGGACCCAGCCCCAGCATTTT. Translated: CASSLLAGTQPQHF.

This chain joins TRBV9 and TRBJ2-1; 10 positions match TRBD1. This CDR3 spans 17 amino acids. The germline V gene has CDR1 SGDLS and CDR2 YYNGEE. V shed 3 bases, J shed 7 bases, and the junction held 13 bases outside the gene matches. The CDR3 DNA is TGTGCCAGCAGCGGGGCCATCGGACAGGGGGTCTGGAATGAGCAGTTCTTC. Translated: CASSGAIGQGVWNEQFF.

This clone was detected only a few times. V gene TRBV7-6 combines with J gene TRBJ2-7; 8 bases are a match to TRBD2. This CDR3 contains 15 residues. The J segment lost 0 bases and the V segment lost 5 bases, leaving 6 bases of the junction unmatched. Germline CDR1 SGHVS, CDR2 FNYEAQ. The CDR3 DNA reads TGTGCCAGCAGCCCACTAGCGGAGAGCTCCTACGAGCAGTACTTC. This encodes CASSPLAESSYEQYF.

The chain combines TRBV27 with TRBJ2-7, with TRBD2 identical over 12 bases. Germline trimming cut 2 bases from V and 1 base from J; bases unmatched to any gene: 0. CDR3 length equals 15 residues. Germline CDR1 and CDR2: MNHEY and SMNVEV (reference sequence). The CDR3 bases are TGTGCCAGCAGTTTACTAGCGGGAGGGTCCTACGAGCAGTACTTC. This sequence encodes CASSLLAGGSYEQYF.

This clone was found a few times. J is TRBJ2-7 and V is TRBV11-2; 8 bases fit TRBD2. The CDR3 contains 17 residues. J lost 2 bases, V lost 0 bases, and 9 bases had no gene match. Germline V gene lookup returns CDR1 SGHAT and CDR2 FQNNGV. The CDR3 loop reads CASSLDRGVAGTYEQYF. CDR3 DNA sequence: TGTGCCAGCAGCTTAGATCGAGGAGTAGCGGGAACCTACGAGCAGTACTTC.

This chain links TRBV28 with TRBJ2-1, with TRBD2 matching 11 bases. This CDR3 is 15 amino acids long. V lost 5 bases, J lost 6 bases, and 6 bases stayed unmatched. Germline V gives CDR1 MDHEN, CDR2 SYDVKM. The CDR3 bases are TGTGCCAGCAGTGTCCTTGGGACTAGCGGCAATGAGCAGTTCTTC. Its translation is CASSVLGTSGNEQFF.